The rows below give T cell receptor beta chains drawn from one sample of a study of blood T cell repertoires in COVID-19. Libraries were prepared by immunoSEQ multiplex PCR; TCRdb keeps only in-frame clonotypes and omits some of them. The sample lists approximately 200,000 clones, less than 85% occurring once. The specimen was PBMCs or T cells enriched from blood (not recorded which). The receptors originated from a man in his forties or fifties who had recovered from COVID-19. Both conserved end residues are part of each CDR3. Each record gives: J gene, D gene, clone size, V gene, CDR3 DNA, CDR3 protein. A D gene is named only where the DNA matches it firmly. Clone size, where shown, is once, few, many, or a class for clones that have expanded.

TRBJ1-2 | . | . | TRBV7-9 | TGTGCCAGCAGCCGAGTCGGGGAGGAATTGGGCTATGGCTACACCTTC | CASSRVGEELGYGYTF
TRBJ1-5 | . | . | TRBV19 | TGTGCCAGTAGTATTCAGGGTAGCAATCAGCCCCAGCATTTT | CASSIQGSNQPQHF
TRBJ2-3 | TRBD1 | . | TRBV6-5 | TGTGCCACCACCGACAGGGGGCGTGGGACAGATACGCAGTATTTT | CATTDRGRGTDTQYF
TRBJ1-5 | . | . | TRBV30 | TGTGCCTGGAGTGTAGCAGGGGCGGGCAATCAGCCCCAGCATTTT | CAWSVAGAGNQPQHF
TRBJ2-7 | TRBD1 | . | TRBV24-1 | TGTGCCACCAGTGATCCCGGGACAGTCGAGCAGTACTTC | CATSDPGTVEQYF
TRBJ1-5 | . | . | TRBV19 | TGTGCCAGTACCACACTTGGGGCAGCTAGCAATCAGCCCCAGCATTTT | CASTTLGAASNQPQHF
TRBJ2-1 | . | . | TRBV10-3 | TGTGCCATCAATATCGGGGGTCTGGCGGGAAGCTACAATGAGCAGTTCTTC | CAINIGGLAGSYNEQFF
TRBJ1-5 | . | . | TRBV4-1 | TGCGCCAGCAGCCAAGATGTCCCAGGGGTAGGAAATCAGCCCCAGCATTTT | CASSQDVPGVGNQPQHF
TRBJ1-4 | TRBD1 | . | TRBV28 | TGTGCCAGCAGACCAGGGGGTTATGAAAAACTGTTTTTT | CASRPGGYEKLFF
TRBJ2-7 | TRBD1 | . | TRBV4-1 | TGCGCCAGCAGCCAAGAAGGGACAGGAAGCTCCTACGAGCAGTACTTC | CASSQEGTGSSYEQYF
TRBJ2-7 | TRBD2 | . | TRBV28 | TGTGCCACCATACCCCTCCCCGGGACTAGCGGGAGCCGGTCCTACGAGCAGTACTTC | CATIPLPGTSGSRSYEQYF
TRBJ1-1 | . | once | TRBV5-1 | TGCGCCAGCAGCTTGGATCGGGGGGTTGGCACTGAAGCTTTCTTT | CASSLDRGVGTEAFF
TRBJ1-5 | . | . | TRBV19 | TGTGCCAGTACCCCCCAGGGGAGCAATCAGCCCCAGCATTTT | CASTPQGSNQPQHF
TRBJ2-1 | . | . | TRBV10-3 | TGTGCCATCAGTGAGAGCTCCCCGGGCAATGAGCAGTTCTTC | CAISESSPGNEQFF
TRBJ1-5 | TRBD1 | . | TRBV2 | TGTGCCAGCAGTGAAGTGGGACAGGTTGACTATCAGCCCCAGCATTTT | CASSEVGQVDYQPQHF
TRBJ2-3 | TRBD2 | . | TRBV5-4 | TGTGCCAGCAGCTTGAGACTAGCGGCCACAGATACGCAGTATTTT | CASSLRLAATDTQYF
TRBJ1-3 | TRBD1 | . | TRBV18 | TGTGCCAGCTCACCGGTAGACGCCGGGACAGCTGGAAACACCATATATTTT | CASSPVDAGTAGNTIYF
TRBJ2-1 | . | . | TRBV11-3 | TGTGCCAGCAGCTTAGAAGGGGGGAGGGCCGGAGAGCAGTTCTTC | CASSLEGGRAGEQFF
TRBJ1-4 | . | few | TRBV6-5 | TGTGCCAGCAGTTACTCGAGGCAGGGGAGTGGAAAACTGTTTTTT | CASSYSRQGSGKLFF
TRBJ1-1 | . | . | TRBV11-2 | TGTGCCAGCAGCTTAGGGCTGGGGCAGACGTCCCTCATGAACACTGAAGCTTTCTTT | CASSLGLGQTSLMNTEAFF
TRBJ2-7 | TRBD1 | . | TRBV9 | TGTGCCAGCAGCGTAGCTCCGGGACAGGGGTACGAGCAGTACTTC | CASSVAPGQGYEQYF
TRBJ1-2 | . | . | TRBV21-1 | TGTGCCAGCAGCAAACGGGGGTCGGGTGGCTACACCTTC | CASSKRGSGGYTF
TRBJ1-6 | TRBD1 | . | TRBV30 | TGTGCCTGGAGTTCCCGACAGGGGGTCAATTCACCCCTCCACTTT | CAWSSRQGVNSPLHF
TRBJ1-1 | . | . | TRBV27 | TGTGCCAGCAGTCGAACAGGGCACACTGAAGCTTTCTTT | CASSRTGHTEAFF
TRBJ2-1 | TRBD2 | . | TRBV29-1 | TGCAGCGTTGTGAAATTAGCGGGATGGAACAATGAGCAGTTCTTC | CSVVKLAGWNNEQFF
TRBJ1-5 | . | . | TRBV6-5 | TGTGCCAGCAGTACCGACAGCCCGGATCTGCATTTT | CASSTDSPDLHF
TRBJ1-2 | TRBD1 | few | TRBV7-2 | TGTGCCAGCAGCTTAGTCCAGGGGGAATATGGCTACACCTTC | CASSLVQGEYGYTF
TRBJ1-4 | . | . | TRBV6-5 | TGTGCCAGCAGTACGGTTGTCACTAATGAAAAACTGTTTTTT | CASSTVVTNEKLFF
TRBJ2-7 | TRBD2 | . | TRBV5-1 | TGCGCCAGCACGGGGGGGCGTTCCTACGAGCAGTACTTC | CASTGGRSYEQYF
TRBJ2-6 | TRBD1 | . | TRBV10-3 | TGTGCCACCGGGACAGGGGGCTCTGGGGCCAACGTCCTGACTTTC | CATGTGGSGANVLTF
TRBJ1-2 | . | once | TRBV20-1 | TGCAGTGCCCACTCCGCTTATGGCTACACCTTC | CSAHSAYGYTF
TRBJ1-2 | . | . | TRBV24-1 | TGTGCCACCAGTGATGGGGGGACGGCTAACTATGGCTACACCTTC | CATSDGGTANYGYTF
TRBJ1-2 | . | . | TRBV21-1 | TGTGCCAGCAGCAAAGAGCCCGACAGGGGTGACAACTATGGCTACACCTTC | CASSKEPDRGDNYGYTF
TRBJ2-7 | TRBD1 | . | TRBV6-8 | TGTGCCAGGAGACAGGGGTGGTACGAGCAGTACTTC | CARRQGWYEQYF
TRBJ2-2 | . | few | TRBV3-1/TRBV3-2 | TGTGCCAGCAGCCAAGATCTGAGAGCCACCGGGGAGCTGTTTTTT | CASSQDLRATGELFF
TRBJ1-6 | TRBD1 | once | TRBV30 | TGTGCCTGGAGTGAGGGACAGGTTAATTCACCCCTCCACTTT | CAWSEGQVNSPLHF
TRBJ2-3 | TRBD2 | once | TRBV30 | TGTGCCTGGAGCCCCCAAGCGGGAGCACGAGATACGCAGTATTTT | CAWSPQAGARDTQYF
TRBJ2-7 | TRBD2 | . | TRBV5-1 | TGCGCCAGCAGCTTGGCCGGCGGGAGGACCTCCTACGAGCAGTACTTC | CASSLAGGRTSYEQYF
TRBJ1-2 | TRBD1 | . | TRBV29-1 | TGCAGCACATACAGGGGTTCCTATGGCTACACCTTC | CSTYRGSYGYTF
TRBJ1-2 | . | . | TRBV19 | TGTGCCAGTAGTATTAATCGACAAGATGGCTACACCTTC | CASSINRQDGYTF